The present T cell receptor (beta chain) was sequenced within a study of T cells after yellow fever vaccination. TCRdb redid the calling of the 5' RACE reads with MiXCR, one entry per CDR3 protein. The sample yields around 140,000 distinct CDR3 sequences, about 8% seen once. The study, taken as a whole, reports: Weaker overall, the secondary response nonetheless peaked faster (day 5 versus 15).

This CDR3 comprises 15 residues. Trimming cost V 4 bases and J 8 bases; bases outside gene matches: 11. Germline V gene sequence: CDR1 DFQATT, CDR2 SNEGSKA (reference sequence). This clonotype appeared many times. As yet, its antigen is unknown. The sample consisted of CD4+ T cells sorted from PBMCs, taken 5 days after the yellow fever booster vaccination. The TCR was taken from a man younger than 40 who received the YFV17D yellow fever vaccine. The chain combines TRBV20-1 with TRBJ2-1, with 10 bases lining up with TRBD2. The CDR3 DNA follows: TGCAGTGCTACTCGTGCGACTAGCGGGTCCGATGAGCAGTTCTTC. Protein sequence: CSATRATSGSDEQFF.